Shown below are 13 T cell receptor beta chains from a single sample sequenced in a study of T cells after yellow fever vaccination. TCRdb re-analysed the 5' RACE reads in MiXCR, keeping a single row per CDR3 protein. Of about 370,000 distinct CDR3 sequences listed, around a tenth are singletons. The sample consisted of PBMCs, taken on the day of the first yellow fever vaccination. These TCRs come from a man aged 18-30 years who received the YFV17D yellow fever vaccine.

The chain employs TRBV5-6 and TRBJ1-1; the D gene is possibly TRBD1 (5 bases). CDR3 length equals 14 residues. V lost 5 bases and J 5 bases, leaving 16 bases between the germline ends. The germline V gene has CDR1 SGHDT and CDR2 YYEEEE. CDR3 sequence: CASRLLTGNTEAFF. The CDR3 DNA sequence: TGTGCCAGCAGGCTCCTAACAGGAAATACTGAAGCTTTCTTT.

On this clonotype itself: A read error may account for a junction end that differs from germline. The CDR3 loop reads CSSSMGGSAETQYF. CDR3 coding DNA: TGTTCCAGCAGCATGGGTGGTAGCGCAGAGACCCAGTACTTC. The chain carries TRBV5-4 and TRBJ2-5; D is perhaps TRBD2 (5 bases). Germline V lookup: CDR1 SGHNT, CDR2 YYREEE (reference sequence). The CDR3 is 14 amino acids. The full variable domain, completed using reference TRBV5-4 and TRBJ2-5, is ETGVTQSPTHLIKTRGQQVTLRCSSQSGHNTVSWYQQALGQGPQFIFQYYREEENGRGNFPPRFSGLQFPNYSSELNVNALELDDSALYLCSSSMGGSAETQYFGPGTRLLVL.

The V gene is TRBV28, the J gene TRBJ2-7, with a possible D match to TRBD1 (6 bases). Looked up from germline, CDR1 is MDHEN and CDR2 is SYDVKM. The V end was cut by 5 bases, the J end by 6 bases, with 23 bases between. This CDR3 is built from 16 residues. Written as DNA, the CDR3 is TGTGCCAGCAGTCTTCCCGGGACACGGATGTCTCTCGAGCAGTACGTC. It encodes CASSLPGTRMSLEQYV.

This clonotype was observed many times. The rearrangement links TRBV12-3 or TRBV12-4 to TRBJ2-1; the D is unclear. The CDR3 runs to 16 residues. V shed 7 bases and J shed 0 bases, with 16 bases lying between them. The CDR3 is CASTTSRTSSYNEQFF. The CDR3 DNA reads as TGTGCCAGCACCACTTCCCGGACCAGCTCCTACAATGAGCAGTTCTTC.

This clonotype was detected ten times or more. This sequence joins TRBV7-9 and TRBJ1-6; 7 bases align to TRBD1. V was pared by 8 bases and J by 3 bases, with 13 bases of the junction left unmatched. The CDR3 contains 17 residues. CDR1 SEHNR and CDR2 FQNEAQ come from the germline V gene (reference sequence). The CDR3 sequence is CASRRPTGADYNSPLHF. As DNA, the CDR3 is TGTGCCAGCCGCCGCCCCACAGGGGCCGACTATAATTCACCCCTCCACTTT.

There are a few counts of this clonotype. The chain has TRBV12-3 or TRBV12-4 and TRBJ2-1; 10 bases line up with TRBD2. The CDR3 has 13 amino acids. Trimming at V came to 7 bases and at J to 7 bases, leaving 4 bases not matched to a gene. CDR3 DNA sequence: TGTGCCAGCACCCCGACTAGCGGGAATGAGCAGTTCTTC. This translates into CASTPTSGNEQFF.

This clonotype was picked up a small number of times. This chain joins TRBV11-2 and TRBJ1-4; 8 bases fit TRBD1. This CDR3 spans 18 amino acids. V gave up 3 bases and J gave up 6 bases; unmatched junction bases: 15. Per germline, CDR1 SGHAT and CDR2 FQNNGV. The CDR3 sequence: CASSLGQVLVGGYEKLFF. DNA of the CDR3: TGTGCCAGCAGCTTGGGACAGGTCCTTGTTGGAGGCTATGAAAAACTGTTTTTT.

Notes on this clonotype: Possible read error: a much larger clone is one base away. The V gene is TRBV12-3 or TRBV12-4, the J gene TRBJ2-2, with 9 bases that match TRBD1. CDR3 length equals 16 residues. Unmatched junction bases numbered 7, after V lost 5 bases and J lost 3 bases. The CDR3 DNA sequence: TGTGCCAGCAGTCGCCCGGGACAGGGATACACCGGGGAGCTGTTTTTT. Its translation: CASSRPGQGYTGELFF.

The table lists this clonotype with a few counts. V usage is TRBV4-3 and J usage is TRBJ1-6, with D hard to call. There are 15 residues in the CDR3. The V gene's germline CDR1 is LGHNA and CDR2 YSLEER. V gave up 0 bases and J gave up 7 bases, with 10 bases separating them. CDR3 region: CASSQDYSGNSPLHF. The CDR3 nucleotides read TGCGCCAGCAGCCAAGACTATAGTGGGAATTCACCCCTCCACTTT.

The J gene is TRBJ2-7, the V gene TRBV25-1, with a tentative D call TRBD1 (5 bases). CDR3 size: 15 residues. CDR1 and CDR2 (germline): MGHDK, SYGVNS. V was shortened by 1 base and J by 7 bases, with 17 bases between the two germline ends. The CDR3 region has the DNA TGTGCCAGCAGTGAATCGAGTCGACAGCCCTGGGAGCAGTACTTC. This codes for CASSESSRQPWEQYF.

The rearrangement links TRBV7-9 to TRBJ2-5; D may correspond to TRBD1 or TRBD2 (5 bases each). The germline gives CDR1 SEHNR, CDR2 FQNEAQ (reference sequence). With 8 bases removed from V and 2 bases from J, the gap between germline ends came to 6 bases. The CDR3 contains 11 residues. This chain's CDR3 is CASEGQETQYF. DNA for the CDR3: TGTGCCAGCGAGGGGCAAGAGACCCAGTACTTC.

The V call is TRBV20-1, the J call TRBJ2-5; possible D gene TRBD2, 5 bases. Trimming shortened V by 5 bases and J by 4 bases, and 14 bases separated the two germline ends. The CDR3 loop spans 13 amino acids. The V gene's germline CDR1 is DFQATT and CDR2 SNEGSKA (reference sequence). This CDR3 is CSAGLIRGETQYF. Written as DNA, the CDR3 is TGCAGTGCTGGCCTCATCCGGGGAGAGACCCAGTACTTC.

This chain joins TRBV7-2 and TRBJ2-3; D is undetermined. Per the germline V gene, CDR1 is SGHTA and CDR2 is FQGNSA. The CDR3 is 12 amino acids. V lost 1 base and J 8 bases, leaving 7 bases between the germline ends. Here the CDR3 reads CASSLGLGTQYF. The CDR3 nucleotides are TGTGCCAGCAGCTTAGGGCTTGGTACGCAGTATTTT.